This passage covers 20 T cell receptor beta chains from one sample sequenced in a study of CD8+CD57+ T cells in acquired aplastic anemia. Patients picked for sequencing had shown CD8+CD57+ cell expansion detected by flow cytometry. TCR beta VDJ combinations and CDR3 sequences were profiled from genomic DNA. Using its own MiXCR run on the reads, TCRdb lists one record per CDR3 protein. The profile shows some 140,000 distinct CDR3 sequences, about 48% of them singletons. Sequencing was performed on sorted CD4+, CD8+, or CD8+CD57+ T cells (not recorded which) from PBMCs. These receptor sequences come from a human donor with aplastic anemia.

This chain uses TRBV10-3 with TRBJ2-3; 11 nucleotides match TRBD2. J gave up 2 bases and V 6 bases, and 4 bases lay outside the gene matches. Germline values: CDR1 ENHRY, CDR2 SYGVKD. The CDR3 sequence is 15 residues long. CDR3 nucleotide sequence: TGTGCCATCAGGGTTAGCGGGGGGGCCACAGATACGCAGTATTTT. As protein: CAIRVSGGATDTQYF.

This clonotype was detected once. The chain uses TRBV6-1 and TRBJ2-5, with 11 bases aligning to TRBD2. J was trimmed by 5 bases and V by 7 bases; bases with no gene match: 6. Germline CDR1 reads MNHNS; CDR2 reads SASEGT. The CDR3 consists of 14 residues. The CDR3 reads CASILAGVGETQYF. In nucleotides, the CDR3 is TGTGCCAGCATACTAGCGGGGGTTGGGGAGACCCAGTACTTC.

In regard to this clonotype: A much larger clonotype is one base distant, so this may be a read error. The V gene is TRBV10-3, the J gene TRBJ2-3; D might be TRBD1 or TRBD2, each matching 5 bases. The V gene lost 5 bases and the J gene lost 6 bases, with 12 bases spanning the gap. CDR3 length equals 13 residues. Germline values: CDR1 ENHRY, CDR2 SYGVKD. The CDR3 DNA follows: TGTGCCATCAGTCACGGGGCTCGGGATACGCAGTATTTT. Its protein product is CAISHGARDTQYF.

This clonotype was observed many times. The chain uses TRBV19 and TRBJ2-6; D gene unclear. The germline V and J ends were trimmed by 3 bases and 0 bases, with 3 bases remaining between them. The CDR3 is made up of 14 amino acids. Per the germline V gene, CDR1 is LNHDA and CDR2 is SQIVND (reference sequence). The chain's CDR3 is CASSIGSGANVLTF. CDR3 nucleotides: TGTGCCAGTAGTATCGGCTCTGGGGCCAACGTCCTGACTTTC.

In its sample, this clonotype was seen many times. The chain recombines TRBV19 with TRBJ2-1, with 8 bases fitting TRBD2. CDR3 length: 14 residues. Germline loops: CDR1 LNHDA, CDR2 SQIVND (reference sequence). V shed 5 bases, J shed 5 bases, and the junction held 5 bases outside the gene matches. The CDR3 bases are TGTGCCAGTAGTGACGGGGGGGCCCACAATGAGCAGTTCTTC. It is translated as CASSDGGAHNEQFF.

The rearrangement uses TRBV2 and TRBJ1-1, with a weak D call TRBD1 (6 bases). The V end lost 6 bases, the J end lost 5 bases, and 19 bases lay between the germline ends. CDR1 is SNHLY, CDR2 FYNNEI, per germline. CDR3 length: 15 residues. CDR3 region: CASSRSTGRGTEAFF. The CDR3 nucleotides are TGTGCCAGCAGCCGATCCACAGGGAGAGGGACTGAAGCTTTCTTT. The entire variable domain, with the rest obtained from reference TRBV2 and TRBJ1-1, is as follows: EPEVTQTPSHQVTQMGQEVILRCVPISNHLYFYWYRQILGQKVEFLVSFYNNEISEKSEIFDDQFSVERPDGSNFTLKIRSTKLEDSAMYFCASSRSTGRGTEAFFGQGTRLTVV.

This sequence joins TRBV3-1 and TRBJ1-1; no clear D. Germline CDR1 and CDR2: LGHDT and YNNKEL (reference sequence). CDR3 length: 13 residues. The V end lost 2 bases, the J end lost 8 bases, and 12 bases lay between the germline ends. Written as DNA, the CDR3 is TGTGCCAGCAGCCAATTTGCCGGAGAAGAAGCTTTCTTT. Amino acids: CASSQFAGEEAFF.

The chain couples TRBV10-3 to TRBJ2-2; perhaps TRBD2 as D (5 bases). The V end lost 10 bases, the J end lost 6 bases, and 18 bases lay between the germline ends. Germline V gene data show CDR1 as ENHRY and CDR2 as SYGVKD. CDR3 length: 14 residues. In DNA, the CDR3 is TGTGCCAGCAGCTTGGCCTCGGGGTCCGGGGAGCTGTTTTTT. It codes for CASSLASGSGELFF.

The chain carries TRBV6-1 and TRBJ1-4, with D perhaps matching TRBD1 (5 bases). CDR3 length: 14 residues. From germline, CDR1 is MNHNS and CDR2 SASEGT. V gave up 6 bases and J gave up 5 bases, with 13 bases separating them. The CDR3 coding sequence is TGTGCCAGCAGGGCGGGGACGGGGAATGAAAAACTGTTTTTT. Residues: CASRAGTGNEKLFF.

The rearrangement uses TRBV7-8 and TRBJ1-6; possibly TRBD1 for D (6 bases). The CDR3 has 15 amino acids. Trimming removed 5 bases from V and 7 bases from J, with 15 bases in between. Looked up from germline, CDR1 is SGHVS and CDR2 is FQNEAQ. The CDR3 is CASSDNRVANSPLHF. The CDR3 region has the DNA TGTGCCAGCAGCGACAACAGGGTCGCGAATTCACCCCTCCACTTT.

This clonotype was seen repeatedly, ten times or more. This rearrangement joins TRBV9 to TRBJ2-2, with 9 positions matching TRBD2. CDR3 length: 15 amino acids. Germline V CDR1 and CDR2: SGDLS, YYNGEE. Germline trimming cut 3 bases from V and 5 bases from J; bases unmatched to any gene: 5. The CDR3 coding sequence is TGTGCCAGCAGCGATAGCGGGAGCCGGACCGGGGAGCTGTTTTTT. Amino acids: CASSDSGSRTGELFF. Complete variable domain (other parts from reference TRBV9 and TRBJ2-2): DSGVTQTPKHLITATGQRVTLRCSPRSGDLSVYWYQQSLDQGLQFLIQYYNGEERAKGNILERFSAQQFPDLHSELNLSSLELGDSALYFCASSDSGSRTGELFFGEGSRLTVL.

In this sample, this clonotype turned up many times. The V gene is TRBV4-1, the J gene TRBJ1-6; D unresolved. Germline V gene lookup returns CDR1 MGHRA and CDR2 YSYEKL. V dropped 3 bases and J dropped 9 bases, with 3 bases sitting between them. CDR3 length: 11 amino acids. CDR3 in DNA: TGCGCCAGCAGCCACGGTTCACCCCTCCACTTT. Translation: CASSHGSPLHF.

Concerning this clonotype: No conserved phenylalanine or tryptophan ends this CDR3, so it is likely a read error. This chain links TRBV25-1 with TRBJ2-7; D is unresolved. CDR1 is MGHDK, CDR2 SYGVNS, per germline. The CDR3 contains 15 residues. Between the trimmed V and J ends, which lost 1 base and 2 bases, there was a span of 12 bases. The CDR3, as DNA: TGTGCCAGCAGTGAATCCGGCGGAGTGGCCTACGAGCAGTACCTC. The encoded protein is CASSESGGVAYEQYL.

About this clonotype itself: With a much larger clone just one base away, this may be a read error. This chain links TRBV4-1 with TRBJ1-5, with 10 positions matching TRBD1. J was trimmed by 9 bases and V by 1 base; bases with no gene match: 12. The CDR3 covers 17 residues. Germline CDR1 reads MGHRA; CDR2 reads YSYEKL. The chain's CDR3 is CASSQAYGQGVGRPQHF. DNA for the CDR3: TGCGCCAGCAGCCAAGCTTATGGACAGGGGGTTGGTCGGCCCCAGCATTTT.

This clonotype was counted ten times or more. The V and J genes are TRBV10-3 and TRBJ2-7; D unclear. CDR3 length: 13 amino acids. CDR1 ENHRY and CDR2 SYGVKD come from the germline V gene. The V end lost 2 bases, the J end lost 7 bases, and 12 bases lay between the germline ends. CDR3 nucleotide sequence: TGTGCCATCAGTGAGGGCAGGTTTGAGGAGCAGTACTTC. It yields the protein CAISEGRFEEQYF.

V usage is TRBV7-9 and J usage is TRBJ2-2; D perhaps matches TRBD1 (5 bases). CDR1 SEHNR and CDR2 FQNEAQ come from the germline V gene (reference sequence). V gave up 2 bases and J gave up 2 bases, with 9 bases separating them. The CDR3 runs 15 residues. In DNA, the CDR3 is TGTGCCAGCAGCTTACTGGGGCTCAACACCGGGGAGCTGTTTTTT. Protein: CASSLLGLNTGELFF.

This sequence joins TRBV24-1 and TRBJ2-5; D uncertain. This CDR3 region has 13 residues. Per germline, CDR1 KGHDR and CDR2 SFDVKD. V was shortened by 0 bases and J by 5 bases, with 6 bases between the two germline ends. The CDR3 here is CATSDLPGETQYF. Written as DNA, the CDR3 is TGTGCCACCAGTGATTTGCCGGGCGAGACCCAGTACTTC.

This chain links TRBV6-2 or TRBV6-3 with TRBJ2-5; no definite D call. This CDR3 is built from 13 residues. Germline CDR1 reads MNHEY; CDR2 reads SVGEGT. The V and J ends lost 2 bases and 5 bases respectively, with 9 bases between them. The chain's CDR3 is CASSYQTIETQYF. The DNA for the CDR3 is TGTGCCAGCAGTTACCAGACAATTGAGACCCAGTACTTC.

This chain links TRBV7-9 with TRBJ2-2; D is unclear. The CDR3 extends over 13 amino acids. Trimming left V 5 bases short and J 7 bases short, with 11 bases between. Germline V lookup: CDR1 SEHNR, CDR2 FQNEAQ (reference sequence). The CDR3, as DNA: TGTGCCAGCAGCCCCCCGGCGGACGGGGAGCTGTTTTTT. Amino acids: CASSPPADGELFF.

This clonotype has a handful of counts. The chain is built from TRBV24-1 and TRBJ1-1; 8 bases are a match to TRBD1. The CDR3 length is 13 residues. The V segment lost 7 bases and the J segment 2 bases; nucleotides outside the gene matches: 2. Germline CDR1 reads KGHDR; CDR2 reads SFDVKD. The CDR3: CATRDRGNTEAFF. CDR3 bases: TGTGCCACCAGAGACAGGGGAAACACTGAAGCTTTCTTT.